The 8 T cell receptor beta chains below were found in one sample sequenced in a study of blood T cell repertoires in COVID-19. Produced via immunoSEQ multiplex PCR; TCRdb's table is partial and in-frame only. The table has a few hundred thousand clones, more than 85% seen once. The sample comprised PBMCs or T cells enriched from blood (not recorded which). The origin of the receptors is a woman aged 25 to 39 who had recovered from COVID-19.

This clone was detected only once. This sequence joins TRBV15 and TRBJ1-1, with TRBD1 matching over 7 bases. Germline lookup yields CDR1 LNHNV and CDR2 YYDKDF (reference sequence). Trimming at V came to 8 bases and at J to 4 bases, leaving 7 bases not matched to a gene. The CDR3 spans 13 residues. The CDR3, as DNA: TGTGCCACCGGGGACAGATGGGGCACTGAAGCTTTCTTT. Translated: CATGDRWGTEAFF.

The chain has TRBV21-1 and TRBJ2-7; whether TRBD2, the table's D call, matches the DNA was not checked. TRBV21-1 has pseudogene status. The CDR3 spans 12 residues. The CDR3 sequence: CASSKARYEQYF. In DNA form, the CDR3 reads TGTGCCAGCAGCAAAGCGAGGTACGAGCAGTACTTC.

CDR3 nucleotides: TGTGCCAGCAGTCGCCAACAGGGGGGGAACACTGAAGCTTTCTTT. It specifies CASSRQQGGNTEAFF. This chain joins TRBV6-5 and TRBJ1-1; 8 nucleotides agree with TRBD1. The length of the CDR3 is 15 residues. CDR1 MNHEY and CDR2 SVGAGI come from the germline V gene. V dropped 5 bases and J dropped 1; count of bases not matched to a gene: 6.

This chain connects TRBV5-6 to TRBJ2-3; D remains ambiguous. The CDR3 sequence is 12 residues long. Germline-derived CDR1 and CDR2 are SGHDT and YYEEEE. Trimming took off 3 bases at V and 4 bases at J, with 6 bases between the two ends. The CDR3 region has the DNA TGTGCCAGCAGCTCTAGTGCAGATACGCAGTATTTT. Protein product: CASSSSADTQYF.

The chain links TRBV19 to TRBJ2-7; maybe TRBD2 (6 bases). The CDR3 has 14 residues. Germline lookup yields CDR1 LNHDA and CDR2 SQIVND (reference sequence). The ends were cut back, 1 base at V and 5 bases at J, with 12 bases in the middle. In DNA form, the CDR3 reads TGTGCCAGTAGTATAGTTGGCGGGGACCACGAGCAGTACTTC. Its translation is CASSIVGGDHEQYF.

V usage is TRBV4-2 and J usage is TRBJ2-2; maybe TRBD2 (6 bases). Germline-derived CDR1 and CDR2 are LGHNA and YNFKEQ. The length of the CDR3 is 13 residues. Trimming pared 4 bases from V and 7 bases from J, leaving 10 bases between. As DNA, the CDR3 is TGTGCCAGCAGCCGGGGGGAAGTCGGGGAGCTGTTTTTT. Protein: CASSRGEVGELFF.

This clone was recorded a few times. The rearrangement joins TRBV21-1 to TRBJ2-7; the table assigns TRBD2, which was not confirmed against the DNA. TRBV21-1 is a pseudogene. The CDR3 is 17 residues long. The CDR3 reads CASSPGTSGSLGYEQYF. DNA for the CDR3: TGTGCCAGCAGCCCCGGGACTAGCGGGAGTTTGGGGTACGAGCAGTACTTC.

The chain is built from TRBV7-2 and TRBJ2-5, with TRBD2 matching 8 bases. The CDR3 consists of 14 residues. V lost 3 bases to trimming and J lost 1 base; unmatched junction nucleotides: 1. CDR1 SGHTA and CDR2 FQGNSA come from the germline V gene. CDR3 DNA sequence: TGTGCCAGCAGCTTTACTAGCGGCCAAGAGACCCAGTACTTC. This encodes CASSFTSGQETQYF.